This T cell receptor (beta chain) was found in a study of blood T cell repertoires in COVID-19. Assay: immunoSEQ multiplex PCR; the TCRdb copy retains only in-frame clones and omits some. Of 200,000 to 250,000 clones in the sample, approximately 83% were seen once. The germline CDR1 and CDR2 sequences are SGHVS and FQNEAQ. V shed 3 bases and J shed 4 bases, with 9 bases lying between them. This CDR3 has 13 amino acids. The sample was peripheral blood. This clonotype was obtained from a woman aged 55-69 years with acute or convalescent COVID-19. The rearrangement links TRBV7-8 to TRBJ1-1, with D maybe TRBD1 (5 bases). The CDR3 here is CASSLTRATEAFF. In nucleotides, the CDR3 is TGTGCCAGCAGCTTGACCAGGGCCACTGAAGCTTTCTTT.